This TCR beta chain was obtained from a study of cytomegalovirus exposure and HLA in healthy donors. Researchers ran the PCR with 60 Vbeta and 13 Jbeta primers. The data were produced by immunoSEQ multiplex PCR, yet TCRdb's version contains in-frame clones alone and is incomplete. The data show some 150,000 clones, roughly 80% seen once. V lost 9 bases and J 4 bases, leaving 18 bases between the germline ends. The CDR3 loop spans 14 amino acids. Germline CDR1 and CDR2: LNHDA and SQIVND (reference sequence). V and J are TRBV19 and TRBJ1-1, with TRBD1 as a possible D gene (6 bases). Input material: PBMCs. The sequence derives from a man in his forties or fifties in good health and CMV-seropositive. The CDR3: CASTVGGLSTEAFF. The CDR3 DNA reads as TGTGCCAGCACTGTGGGGGGGCTGAGCACTGAAGCTTTCTTT.